Below, one T cell receptor (beta chain) is given with its context. TCR beta CDR3 regions were amplified from RNA. Initially, a first-round RT-PCR of the TCR CDR3 employed the HTBI primer set. One entry per CDR3 protein, called by TCRdb with MiXCR from the multiplex PCR reads. The repertoire has tens of thousands of distinct CDR3 sequences, about 53% of them found once; the top ten carry about 35%. This entry is derived from a study of T cells in Graves' hyperthyroidism and ophthalmopathy. The V and J ends lost 5 bases and 9 bases, in that order; junction bases with no gene match: 12. CDR1 and CDR2 from the germline V gene are KGHDR and SFDVKD. The CDR3 sequence is 15 residues long.

The chain joins TRBV24-1 to TRBJ2-7; TRBD1 matches 10 bases. Sequenced input: peripheral blood or thyroid tissue (not recorded which). The TCR comes from a man aged 18 to 29 with Graves' hyperthyroidism. The CDR3: CATSGSGTGDIGQYF. The DNA for the CDR3 is TGTGCCACCAGTGGCTCCGGGACAGGGGACATAGGGCAGTACTTC.